One and the same sample provided the 21 T cell receptor beta chains below, sequenced in a study of CD8+ T cells in alopecia areata (dated by TCRdb to between 2018 and 2020). The sample's treatment or condition, from its label and the paper: oral pan-JAK inhibitor, 5-10 mg twice daily. Preparation of the library involved the immunoSEQ multiplex PCR assay. RNA was extracted from all samples and reverse transcribed into cDNA as template for TCR sequencing. In its TCRdb copy, this immuneACCESS table keeps in-frame sequences only and misses some clones. Where compared with another copy, unresolved V genes explain less than half of these, and the others have no known cause. This sample has some 190,000 clones in its table, and about 51% of those were observed once. Clones ranked in the top ten supply roughly 9.1% of the sample. The starting material was CD8+ T cells sorted from blood, obtained around week 54, from a patient treated with tofacitinib. The origin of the receptors is a human donor with alopecia areata.

Only a few counts were recorded for this clone. The V and J genes are TRBV4-1 and TRBJ1-2; D is unresolved. With 1 base removed from V and 4 bases from J, the gap between germline ends came to 10 bases. CDR3 length: 14 amino acids. Germline V gene data show CDR1 as MGHRA and CDR2 as YSYEKL. The CDR3 sequence is CASSQGPGPYGYTF. Here the CDR3 DNA reads TGCGCCAGCAGCCAAGGTCCGGGTCCCTATGGCTACACCTTC.

The rearrangement joins TRBV7-2 to TRBJ2-3, with unresolved D. Trimming cost V 2 bases and J 6 bases, with 12 bases left between them. Germline loops: CDR1 SGHTA, CDR2 FQGNSA. The CDR3 totals 14 residues. The CDR3: CASSLLDPLDTQYF. The CDR3 DNA sequence: TGTGCCAGCAGCTTACTAGACCCACTTGATACGCAGTATTTT.

The gene calls are TRBV30 and TRBJ1-2, with D tentatively TRBD1 (6 bases). Germline CDR1 reads GTSNPN; CDR2 reads SVGIG (reference sequence). Deletions cut 2 bases from V and 8 bases from J, with 15 bases between. The CDR3 length is 13 residues. The CDR3 loop is CAWSLGGERGYTF. The CDR3 DNA is TGTGCCTGGAGTTTGGGGGGCGAGCGCGGCTACACCTTC.

The chain has TRBV7-2 and TRBJ2-1; the D is unclear. The V and J ends lost 1 base and 9 bases respectively, with 10 bases between them. This CDR3 region has 13 residues. The germline V gene has CDR1 SGHTA and CDR2 FQGNSA. CDR3 loop: CASSLDPGSEQFF. In nucleotides, the CDR3 is TGTGCCAGCAGCTTAGATCCGGGTTCTGAGCAGTTCTTC.

The genes are TRBV10-3 and TRBJ2-5, with 8 bases fitting TRBD2. The germline CDR1 and CDR2 sequences are ENHRY and SYGVKD. This CDR3 region has 17 residues. V lost 8 bases, J lost 0 bases, and 14 bases stayed unmatched. CDR3 nucleotide sequence: TGTGCCATCTCGGGCTCCCCACGGGGGGGATACCAAGAGACCCAGTACTTC. This codes for CAISGSPRGGYQETQYF.

This chain connects TRBV9 to TRBJ1-5, with 7 bases aligning to TRBD1. The length of the CDR3 is 14 residues. CDR1 is SGDLS and CDR2 is YYNGEE in the germline V gene. The V segment lost 4 bases and the J segment 5 bases; nucleotides outside the gene matches: 6. The CDR3 sequence is CASSPDRVHQPQHF. The DNA for the CDR3 is TGTGCCAGCAGCCCAGACAGGGTCCATCAGCCCCAGCATTTT.

This clone was detected only a few times. The chain combines TRBV29-1 with TRBJ1-2, with D tentatively TRBD1 (6 bases). The CDR3 is 12 amino acids. Trimming left V 5 bases short and J 5 bases short, with 12 bases between. CDR1 is SQVTM and CDR2 is ANQGSEA in the germline V gene. CDR3: CSVLGGLYGYTF. CDR3 in DNA: TGCAGCGTTTTGGGGGGCTTGTATGGCTACACCTTC.

The chain has TRBV4-2 and TRBJ2-2; D tentatively reads TRBD1 or TRBD2 (6 bases each). Trimming removed 4 bases at V and 5 bases at J, with 11 bases between. CDR1 and CDR2 from the germline V gene are LGHNA and YNFKEQ. The CDR3 has 14 amino acids. The CDR3, as DNA: TGTGCCAGCAGCCCAAGGGGGGAGACCGGGGAGCTGTTTTTT. Encoded protein: CASSPRGETGELFF.

This clone was seen a handful of times. The V and J genes are TRBV11-2 and TRBJ1-2, with 7 bases lining up with TRBD1. The CDR3 sequence is 13 residues long. Germline V lookup: CDR1 SGHAT, CDR2 FQNNGV. The V gene end was trimmed by 5 bases and the J gene end by 8 bases; junction bases not matched to a gene: 8. CDR3 loop: CASSPDRVGGYTF. The CDR3 DNA reads TGTGCCAGCAGCCCCGACAGGGTTGGCGGCTACACCTTC. The entire variable domain, with the rest obtained from reference TRBV11-2 and TRBJ1-2, is as follows: EAGVAQSPRYKIIEKRQSVAFWCNPISGHATLYWYQQILGQGPKLLIQFQNNGVVDDSQLPKDRFSAERLKGVDSTLKIQPAKLEDSAVYLCASSPDRVGGYTFGSGTRLTVV.

The V and J genes are TRBV18 and TRBJ1-5, with D perhaps TRBD1 (6 bases). Germline CDR1 reads KGHSH; CDR2 reads LQKENI. V lost 2 bases and J lost 11, with 22 bases in between. The CDR3 spans 16 residues. The CDR3 protein is CASSPKTDRPETAQHF. The CDR3 nucleotides read TGTGCCAGCTCACCAAAAACTGACAGGCCAGAGACAGCCCAGCATTTT.

The chain links TRBV5-1 to TRBJ2-5; D perhaps matches TRBD2 (6 bases). The length of the CDR3 is 14 residues. Trimming pared 1 base from V and 5 bases from J, leaving 12 bases between. CDR1 SGHRS and CDR2 YFSETQ come from the germline V gene. The chain's CDR3 is CASSLFGGRETQYF. In DNA form, the CDR3 reads TGCGCCAGCAGCTTGTTCGGGGGACGGGAGACCCAGTACTTC.

The chain carries TRBV6-1 and TRBJ2-2; 9 bases align to TRBD1. This CDR3 is 15 amino acids long. Germline CDR1 reads MNHNS; CDR2 reads SASEGT. After removal of 5 bases from V and 5 bases from J, the junction contained 6 bases not matched to a gene. The chain's CDR3 is CASSSQGARTGELFF. Written as DNA, the CDR3 is TGTGCCAGCAGTTCACAGGGGGCGCGGACCGGGGAGCTGTTTTTT.

The rearrangement uses TRBV6-5 and TRBJ2-1; tentative D call: TRBD2 (6 bases). V lost 4 bases, J lost 14 bases, and 15 bases lay in between. The CDR3 consists of 12 residues. Germline CDR1 is MNHEY and CDR2 is SVGAGI. The CDR3 here is CASSSDRDFEFF. Here the CDR3 DNA reads TGTGCCAGCAGTTCCGACCGGGACTTTGAGTTCTTC.

The chain couples TRBV10-3 to TRBJ1-1; the D is unclear. The CDR3 runs to 16 residues. With 6 bases removed from V and 0 bases from J, the gap between germline ends came to 17 bases. The V gene's germline CDR1 is ENHRY and CDR2 SYGVKD. The CDR3 coding sequence is TGTGCCATCAGGAGGCGCTCGGAACATCTGAACACTGAAGCTTTCTTT. Protein sequence: CAIRRRSEHLNTEAFF.

The chain couples TRBV7-8 to TRBJ2-3, with D perhaps TRBD2 (6 bases). The CDR3 runs 13 residues. Germline V gene sequence: CDR1 SGHVS, CDR2 FQNEAQ. The V end lost 3 bases, the J end lost 4 bases, and 8 bases lay between the germline ends. CDR3 DNA sequence: TGTGCCAGCAGCTTCACTAGCCCAGATACGCAGTATTTT. Protein product: CASSFTSPDTQYF. Full variable domain (outside the CDR3, taken from reference TRBV7-8 and TRBJ2-3): GAGVSQSPRYKVAKRGQDVALRCDPISGHVSLFWYQQALGQGPEFLTYFQNEAQLDKSGLPSDRFFAERPEGSVSTLKIQRTQQEDSAVYLCASSFTSPDTQYFGPGTRLTVL.

A few counts support this clone. The chain links TRBV15 to TRBJ1-1; D not resolved. This CDR3 has 15 residues. Germline V gene lookup returns CDR1 LNHNV and CDR2 YYDKDF (reference sequence). V shed 0 bases and J shed 1 base, with 9 bases lying between them. CDR3 bases: TGTGCCACCAGCAGAGATCTCTCAGGGAACACTGAAGCTTTCTTT. Residues: CATSRDLSGNTEAFF. The variable domain in full, completed from reference TRBV15 and TRBJ1-1, reads DAMVIQNPRYQVTQFGKPVTLSCSQTLNHNVMYWYQQKSSQAPKLLFHYYDKDFNNEADTPDNFQSRRPNTSFCFLDIRSPGLGDTAMYLCATSRDLSGNTEAFFGQGTRLTVV.

This clone was counted between two and nine times. The chain links TRBV9 to TRBJ2-1; D is ambiguous. This CDR3 is 16 amino acids long. The germline V and J ends were trimmed by 0 bases and 0 bases, with 10 bases remaining between them. CDR1 is SGDLS, CDR2 YYNGEE, per germline. The CDR3, as DNA: TGTGCCAGCAGCGTAGAGGGCTCCAGCTCCTACAATGAGCAGTTCTTC. Residues: CASSVEGSSSYNEQFF.

This clone has more than one count but fewer than ten. The chain carries TRBV29-1 and TRBJ2-3; 7 bases fit TRBD2. V dropped 6 bases and J dropped 1; count of bases not matched to a gene: 4. CDR3 size: 13 residues. Germline CDR1 is SQVTM and CDR2 is ANQGSEA. CDR3 in amino acids: CSVTSFGTDTQYF. Here the CDR3 DNA reads TGCAGCGTGACTAGCTTCGGCACAGATACGCAGTATTTT.

The chain employs TRBV4-1 and TRBJ2-5; TRBD1 aligns across 9 bases. The trim removed 0 bases at V and 3 bases at J, leaving 2 bases unmatched. This CDR3 comprises 15 residues. Germline V gene data show CDR1 as MGHRA and CDR2 as YSYEKL. The CDR3 bases are TGCGCCAGCAGCCAAGACAGGACAGGGGAAGAGACCCAGTACTTC. Its protein is CASSQDRTGEETQYF.

Only a few counts were recorded for this clone. The chain links TRBV5-1 to TRBJ1-1; the D is unclear. The CDR3 totals 14 residues. Per the germline V gene, CDR1 is SGHRS and CDR2 is YFSETQ. The ends were cut back, 4 bases at V and 1 base at J, with 11 bases in the middle. Written as DNA, the CDR3 is TGCGCCAGCAGCCCCGTTATCCCGAACACTGAAGCTTTCTTT. Protein sequence: CASSPVIPNTEAFF.

The rearrangement links TRBV4-2 to TRBJ1-5; possibly TRBD1 for D (5 bases). Germline V gives CDR1 LGHNA, CDR2 YNFKEQ. Trimming removed 0 bases at V and 2 bases at J, with 11 bases between. CDR3 length: 16 residues. In nucleotides, the CDR3 is TGTGCCAGCAGCCAAGATTCAGGGATGGGCAATCAGCCCCAGCATTTT. Its translation: CASSQDSGMGNQPQHF.